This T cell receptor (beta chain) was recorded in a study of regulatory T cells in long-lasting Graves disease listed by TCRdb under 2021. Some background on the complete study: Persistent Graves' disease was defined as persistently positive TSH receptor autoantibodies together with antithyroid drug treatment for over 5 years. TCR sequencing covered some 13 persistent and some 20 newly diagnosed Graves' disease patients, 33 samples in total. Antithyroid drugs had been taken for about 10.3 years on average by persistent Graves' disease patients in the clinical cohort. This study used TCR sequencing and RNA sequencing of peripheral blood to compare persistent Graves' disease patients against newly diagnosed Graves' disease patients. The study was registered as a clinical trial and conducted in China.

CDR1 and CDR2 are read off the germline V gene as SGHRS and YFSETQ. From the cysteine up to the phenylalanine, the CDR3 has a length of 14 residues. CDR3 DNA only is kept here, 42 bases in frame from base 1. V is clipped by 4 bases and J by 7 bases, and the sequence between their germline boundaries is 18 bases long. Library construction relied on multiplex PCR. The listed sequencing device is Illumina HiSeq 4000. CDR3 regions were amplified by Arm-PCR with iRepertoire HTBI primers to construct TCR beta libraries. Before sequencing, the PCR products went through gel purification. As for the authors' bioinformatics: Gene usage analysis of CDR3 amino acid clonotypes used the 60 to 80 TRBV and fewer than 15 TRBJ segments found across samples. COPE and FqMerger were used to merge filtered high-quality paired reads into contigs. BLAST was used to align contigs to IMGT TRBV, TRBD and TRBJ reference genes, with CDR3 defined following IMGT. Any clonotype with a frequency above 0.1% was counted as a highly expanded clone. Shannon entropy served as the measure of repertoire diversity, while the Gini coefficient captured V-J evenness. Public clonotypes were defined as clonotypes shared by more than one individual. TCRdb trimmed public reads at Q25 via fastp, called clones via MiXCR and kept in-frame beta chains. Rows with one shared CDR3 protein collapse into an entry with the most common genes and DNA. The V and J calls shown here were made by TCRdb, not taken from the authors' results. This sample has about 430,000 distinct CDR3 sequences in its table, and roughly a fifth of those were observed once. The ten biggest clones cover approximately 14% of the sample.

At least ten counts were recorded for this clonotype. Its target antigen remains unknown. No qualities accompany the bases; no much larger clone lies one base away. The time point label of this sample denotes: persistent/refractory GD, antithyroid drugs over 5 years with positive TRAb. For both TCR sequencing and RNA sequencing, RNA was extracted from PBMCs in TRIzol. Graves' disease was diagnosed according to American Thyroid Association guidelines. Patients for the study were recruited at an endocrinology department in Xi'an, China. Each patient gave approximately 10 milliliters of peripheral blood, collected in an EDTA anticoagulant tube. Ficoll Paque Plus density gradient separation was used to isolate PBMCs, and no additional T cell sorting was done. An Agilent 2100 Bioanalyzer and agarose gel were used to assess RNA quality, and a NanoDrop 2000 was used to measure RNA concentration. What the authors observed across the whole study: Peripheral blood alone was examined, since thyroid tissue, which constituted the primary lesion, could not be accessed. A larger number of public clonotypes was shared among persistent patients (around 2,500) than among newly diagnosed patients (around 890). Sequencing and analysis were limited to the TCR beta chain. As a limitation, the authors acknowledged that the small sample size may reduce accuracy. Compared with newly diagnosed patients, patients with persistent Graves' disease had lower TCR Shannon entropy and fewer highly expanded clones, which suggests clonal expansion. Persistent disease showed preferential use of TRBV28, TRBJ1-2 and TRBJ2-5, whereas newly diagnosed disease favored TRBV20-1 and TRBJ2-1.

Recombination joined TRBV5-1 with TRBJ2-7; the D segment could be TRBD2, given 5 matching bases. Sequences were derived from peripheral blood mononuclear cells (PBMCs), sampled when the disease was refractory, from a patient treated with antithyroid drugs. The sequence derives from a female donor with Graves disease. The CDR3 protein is CASSTGSSTGEQYF. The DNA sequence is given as TGCGCCAGCAGCACCGGTTCATCCACGGGGGAGCAGTACTTC.